These 3 T cell receptor beta chains share one sample of origin, sequenced in a study of blood T cell repertoires in COVID-19 (TCRdb year 2020). Library creation used the immunoSEQ multiplex PCR assay. Drawn from immuneACCESS, this table holds only the in-frame rearrangements with V and J called that TCRdb kept. Clones are partly lost; checked studies trace under half to an unresolved V gene and leave the rest unexplained. A total of 250,000 to 350,000 clones appear in this sample, approximately 85% of them only once. The ten largest clones add up to more than 4% of the sample. Input material: PBMCs or T cells enriched from blood (not recorded which). The receptors here all came from a woman aged 25 to 39 who had recovered from COVID-19.

The chain carries TRBV7-9 and TRBJ2-7; 7 bases agree with TRBD1. Germline V gene sequence: CDR1 SEHNR, CDR2 FQNEAQ (reference sequence). V lost 0 bases and J lost 3; bases outside the gene matches: 2. The CDR3 spans 14 residues. The CDR3 loop reads CASSLAYRGYEQYF. CDR3 DNA: TGTGCCAGCAGCTTAGCTTACAGGGGCTACGAGCAGTACTTC.

The chain carries TRBV28 and TRBJ2-1, with D perhaps matching TRBD2 (5 bases). CDR1 MDHEN and CDR2 SYDVKM come from the germline V gene. With 6 bases removed from V and 2 bases from J, the gap between germline ends came to 11 bases. The CDR3 covers 14 residues. The CDR3 sequence: CASSPPGAYNEQFF. CDR3 in DNA: TGTGCCAGCAGCCCACCCGGGGCCTACAATGAGCAGTTCTTC.

V gene TRBV5-1 combines with J gene TRBJ2-3; possible D gene TRBD2, 6 bases. There are 14 residues in the CDR3. V gave up 4 bases and J gave up 2 bases, with 11 bases separating them. From germline, CDR1 is SGHRS and CDR2 YFSETQ. The CDR3 loop reads CASSPGLDTDTQYF. DNA of the CDR3: TGCGCCAGCAGCCCGGGACTGGACACAGATACGCAGTATTTT.